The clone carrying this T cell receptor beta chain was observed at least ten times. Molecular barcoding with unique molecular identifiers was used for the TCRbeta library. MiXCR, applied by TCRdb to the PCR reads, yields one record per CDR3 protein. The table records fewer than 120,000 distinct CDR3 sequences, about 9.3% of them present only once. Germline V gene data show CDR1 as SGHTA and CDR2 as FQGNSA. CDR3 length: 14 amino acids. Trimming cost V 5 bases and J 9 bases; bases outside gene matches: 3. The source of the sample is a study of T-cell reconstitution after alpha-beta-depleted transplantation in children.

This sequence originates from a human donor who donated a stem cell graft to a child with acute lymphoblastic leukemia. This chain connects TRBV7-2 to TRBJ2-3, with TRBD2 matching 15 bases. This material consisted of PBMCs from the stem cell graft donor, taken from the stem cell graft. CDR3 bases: TGTGCCAGCAGCAGGACTAGCGGGGGGGCCACGCAGTATTTT. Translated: CASSRTSGGATQYF.